The TCR beta chain under discussion was sequenced for a study of radiation and T cells in renal cell carcinoma. Whole-study context: Nephrectomy followed 15 Gy stereotactic body radiation by 4 weeks.

Regarding the study as a whole: In blood, top tumor clones expanded by 2 weeks, shrinking by 4.

The protocol was immunoSEQ multiplex PCR, while the TCRdb copy is restricted to in-frame clones and leaves out a portion. The repertoire holds 130,000 to 150,000 clones, with around nine tenths as singletons. Time point: baseline pretreatment blood. The treatment here: 15 Gy SBRT to primary tumor, nephrectomy 4 weeks later. Blood was sampled at baseline, 2 weeks and 4 weeks after SBRT. The tumor was a clear cell renal cell carcinoma. The CDR3 is made up of 12 amino acids. V gave up 5 bases and J gave up 9 bases, with 10 bases separating them. Germline V gene data show CDR1 as LGHNT and CDR2 as FRNRAP. As for this clone: Its antigen is unknown.

The sequencing used blood, collected from a patient whose treatment included radiotherapy and nephrectomy. V usage is TRBV12-5 and J usage is TRBJ2-2; D is possibly TRBD1 or TRBD2 (5 bases each). The origin of this receptor is a woman aged 50 to 60 with renal cell carcinoma. CDR3 DNA: TGTGCTAGTGGTCCGGGACCCTGGGAGCTGTTTTTT. This codes for CASGPGPWELFF.